Listed below are T cell receptor beta chains from one sample, sequenced in a study of T cell responses to AZD1222 COVID-19 vaccine. Clones were read by immunoSEQ multiplex PCR, and TCRdb kept only the in-frame ones, dropping some. The repertoire holds about 150,000 clones, with about nine tenths as singletons. The material sequenced was peripheral blood, taken on day 0 of AZD1222 vaccination. The receptor source for this set is an adult in good health. Each CDR3 is given without its conserved first and last residue. Expanded clones are given a class, and other clones once, few, many or no size at all.

TRBV28	TRBJ1-4	-	ASSQANEKLF
TRBV24-1	TRBJ1-4	-	ATKPRGINEKLF
TRBV29-1	TRBJ2-2	-	SVEIRDRASGELF
TRBV19	TRBJ1-5	once	ASSMGGRGGNQPQH
TRBV19	TRBJ2-3	-	ASGRGSTDTQY
TRBV10-3	TRBJ1-1	-	AISESGTAMTEAF
TRBV27	TRBJ2-1	once	ASSSLLEAQGVVSYNEQF
TRBV19	TRBJ1-3	-	ASSLNNGNTIY
TRBV6-6	TRBJ2-1	once	ASTLGVINEQF
TRBV6-6	TRBJ2-7	-	ASSHTRDQEQY
TRBV5-1	TRBJ2-2	-	ASSPGPGGYGELF
TRBV6-6	TRBJ1-1	once	ASSYAGVSDTEAF
TRBV7-3	TRBJ2-5	-	ASSNQLWETQY
TRBV5-1	TRBJ2-7	once	ASSLPGQSYEQY
TRBV28	TRBJ1-1	-	ASRRRGGLAEAF
TRBV6-2/TRBV6-3	TRBJ2-7	-	ASSHDDAAYEQY
TRBV5-6	TRBJ1-3	-	ASSPTGSGNTIY
TRBV14	TRBJ2-1	-	ASSQDFLEQF
TRBV28	TRBJ2-1	-	ASSLFPSGRAGNEQF
TRBV28	TRBJ1-4	-	ASRAKGNGEKLF
TRBV19	TRBJ1-5	-	ASSIGTRGNQPQH
TRBV29-1	TRBJ2-3	-	SFPRGMAASTDTQY
TRBV19	TRBJ2-7	-	ASSSWTGQPYEQY
TRBV24-1	TRBJ1-4	-	ATSDLRGEKLF
TRBV9	TRBJ1-6	-	ASSSSGTVNSPLH
TRBV4-3	TRBJ1-2	-	ASSQDGSGYT
TRBV9	TRBJ2-7	-	ASSGANYEQY
TRBV18	TRBJ2-7	-	ASSRGLEGEQY
TRBV24-1	TRBJ1-5	-	ATSDPGTGSNQPQH
TRBV6-5	TRBJ1-6	-	ASRDVSRLNSPLH
TRBV19	TRBJ2-5	-	ASSNTPGTPRGTQY
TRBV5-4	TRBJ1-1	-	ASSPGTGENTEAF
TRBV20-1	TRBJ2-1	-	SASASGRANEQF
TRBV6-2/TRBV6-3	TRBJ2-3	-	ASSPGLAGGPWTDTQY
TRBV3-1/TRBV3-2	TRBJ2-1	few	ASRGRGSYNEQF
TRBV28	TRBJ2-7	-	ASRMGTAHYEQY
TRBV7-3	TRBJ1-5	-	ASSLVFRSNQPQH
TRBV28	TRBJ1-5	-	ASSLRDRVNQPQH
TRBV7-2	TRBJ2-7	-	ASSLPGQGPYEQY
TRBV2	TRBJ2-7	once	ASSDGGNSYEQY
TRBV27	TRBJ1-1	-	ASSKTGGFTEAF
TRBV7-6	TRBJ2-7	-	ASSLSRGQGTSGSPYEQY
TRBV4-2	TRBJ1-3	-	ASSPSPGAHRNTIY
TRBV7-9	TRBJ2-3	-	ASSDGSDRGLGQY
TRBV18	TRBJ2-5	once	ASSLYQETQY
TRBV4-1	TRBJ2-1	-	ASSQVGSSYNEQF
TRBV11-1	TRBJ2-3	-	ASSLAASGIGSDTQY
TRBV3-1/TRBV3-2	TRBJ2-1	-	ASSQSGDDYNEQF
TRBV7-2	TRBJ1-5	-	ASSLVQGSQPQH
TRBV10-3	TRBJ1-2	-	AIRGQGRDYGYT
TRBV18	TRBJ1-3	-	ASSPPGQGSGNTIY
TRBV6-2/TRBV6-3	TRBJ2-7	once	ASSYSRQVVYEQY
TRBV19	TRBJ2-7	-	ASSIIGGYEQY
TRBV9	TRBJ2-1	-	ASSAGLAANYNEQF
TRBV2	TRBJ1-5	-	ASSGDREVNQPQH
TRBV18	TRBJ1-3	-	ASSPPYVPNTIY
TRBV9	TRBJ2-7	-	ASSPSKAGTSALEQY
TRBV28	TRBJ2-7	few	ASSFGQVYEQY
TRBV29-1	TRBJ2-5	-	SVVLIGERETQY